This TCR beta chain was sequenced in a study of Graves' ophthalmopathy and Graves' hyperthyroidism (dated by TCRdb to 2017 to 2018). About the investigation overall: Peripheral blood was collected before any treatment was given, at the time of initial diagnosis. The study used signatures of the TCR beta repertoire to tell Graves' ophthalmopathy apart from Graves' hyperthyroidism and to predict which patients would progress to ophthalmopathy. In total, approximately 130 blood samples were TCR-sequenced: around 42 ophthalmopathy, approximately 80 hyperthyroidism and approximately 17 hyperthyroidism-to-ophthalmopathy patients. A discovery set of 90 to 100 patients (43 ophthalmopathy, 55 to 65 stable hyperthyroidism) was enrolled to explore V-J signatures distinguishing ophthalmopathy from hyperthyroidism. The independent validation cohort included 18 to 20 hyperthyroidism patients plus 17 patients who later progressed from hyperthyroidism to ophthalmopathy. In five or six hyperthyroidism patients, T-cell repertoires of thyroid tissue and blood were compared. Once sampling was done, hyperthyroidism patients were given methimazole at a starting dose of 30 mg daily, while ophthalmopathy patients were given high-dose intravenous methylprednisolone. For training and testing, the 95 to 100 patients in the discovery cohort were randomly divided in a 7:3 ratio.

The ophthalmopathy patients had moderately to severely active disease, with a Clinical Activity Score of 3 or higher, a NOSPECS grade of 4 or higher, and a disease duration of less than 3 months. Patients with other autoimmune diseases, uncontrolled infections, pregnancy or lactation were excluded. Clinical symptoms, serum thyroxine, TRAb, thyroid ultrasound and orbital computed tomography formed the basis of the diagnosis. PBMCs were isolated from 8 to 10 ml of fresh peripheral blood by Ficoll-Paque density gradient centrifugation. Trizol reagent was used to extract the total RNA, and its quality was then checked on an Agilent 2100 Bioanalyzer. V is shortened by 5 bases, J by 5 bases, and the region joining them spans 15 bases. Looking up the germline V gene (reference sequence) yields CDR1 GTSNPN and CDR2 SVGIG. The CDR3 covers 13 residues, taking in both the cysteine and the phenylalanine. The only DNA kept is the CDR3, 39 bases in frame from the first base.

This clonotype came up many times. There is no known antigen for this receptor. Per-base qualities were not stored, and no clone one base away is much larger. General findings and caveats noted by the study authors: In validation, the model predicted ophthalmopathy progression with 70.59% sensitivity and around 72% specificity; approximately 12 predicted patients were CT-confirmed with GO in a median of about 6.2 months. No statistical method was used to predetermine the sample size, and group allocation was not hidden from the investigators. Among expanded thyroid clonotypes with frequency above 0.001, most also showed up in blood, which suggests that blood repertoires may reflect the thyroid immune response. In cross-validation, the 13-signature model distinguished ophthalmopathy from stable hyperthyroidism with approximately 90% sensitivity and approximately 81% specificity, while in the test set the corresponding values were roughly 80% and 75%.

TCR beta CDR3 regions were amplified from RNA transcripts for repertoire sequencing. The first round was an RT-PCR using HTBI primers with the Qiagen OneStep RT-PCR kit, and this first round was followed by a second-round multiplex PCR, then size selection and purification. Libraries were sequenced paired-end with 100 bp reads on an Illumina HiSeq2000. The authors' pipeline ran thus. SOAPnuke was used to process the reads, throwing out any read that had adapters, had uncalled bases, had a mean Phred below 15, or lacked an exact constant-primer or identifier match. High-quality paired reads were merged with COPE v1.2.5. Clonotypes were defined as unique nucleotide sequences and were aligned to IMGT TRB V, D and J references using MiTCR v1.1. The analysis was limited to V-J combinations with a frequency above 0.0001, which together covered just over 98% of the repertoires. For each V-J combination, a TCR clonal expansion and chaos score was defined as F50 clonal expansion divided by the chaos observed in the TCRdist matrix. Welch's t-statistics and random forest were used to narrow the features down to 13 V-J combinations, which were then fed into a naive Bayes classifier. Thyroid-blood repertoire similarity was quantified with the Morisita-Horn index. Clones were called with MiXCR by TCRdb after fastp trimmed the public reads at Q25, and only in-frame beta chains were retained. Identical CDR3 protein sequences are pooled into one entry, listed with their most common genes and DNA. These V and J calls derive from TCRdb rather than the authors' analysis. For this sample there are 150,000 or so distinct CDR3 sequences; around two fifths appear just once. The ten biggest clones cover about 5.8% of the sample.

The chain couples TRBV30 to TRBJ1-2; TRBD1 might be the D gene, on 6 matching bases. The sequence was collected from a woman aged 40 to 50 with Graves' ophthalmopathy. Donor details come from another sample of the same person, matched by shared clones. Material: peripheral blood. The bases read TGTGCCTGGGGACAGCGCCCTCCGTATGGCTACACCTTC. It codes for CAWGQRPPYGYTF.